These T cell receptor beta chains were read from a single sample in a study of immune evolution from preneoplasia to lung adenocarcinoma. The data were produced by immunoSEQ multiplex PCR, yet TCRdb's version contains in-frame clones alone and is incomplete. The repertoire has over 3,500 clones, approximately 80% of them found once; the top ten carry approximately 5%. The sample comprised FFPE lung adenocarcinoma in situ tissue. These receptors all come from a person between 65 and 79 years old with lung adenocarcinoma. Both conserved end residues are part of each CDR3. The D gene is left open where the match is weak. A clone size is listed for some rows: how often the clone was seen (once, few, many), or a class if it is expanded.

clone_size,v_call,j_call,d_call,cdr3_aa,cdr3_nt
-,TRBV6-5,TRBJ2-7,TRBD1,CATRQGPTPEQYF,TGTGCCACCCGACAGGGGCCCACACCCGAGCAGTACTTC
-,TRBV7-2,TRBJ2-7,TRBD1,CASSPGQGPYEQYF,TGTGCCAGCAGCCCCGGACAGGGGCCCTACGAGCAGTACTTC
large,TRBV5-1,TRBJ2-7,TRBD1,CASSLTGAATYEQYF,TGCGCCAGCAGCTTGACAGGGGCCGCTACCTACGAGCAGTACTTC
-,TRBV7-9,TRBJ1-2,TRBD1,CASSLAVRGLTYGYTF,TGTGCCAGCAGCTTAGCGGTGAGGGGGCTTACCTATGGCTACACCTTC
-,TRBV29-1,TRBJ2-2,-,CSVEGPVGELFF,TGCAGCGTTGAAGGGCCGGTCGGGGAGCTGTTTTTT
-,TRBV10-3,TRBJ2-7,TRBD2,CAIGGGSYEQYF,TGTGCCATCGGGGGGGGCTCCTACGAGCAGTACTTC
-,TRBV5-6,TRBJ2-1,TRBD2,CASSLASGRIHEQFF,TGTGCCAGCAGCTTGGCTAGCGGGAGAATCCATGAGCAGTTCTTC
-,TRBV5-1,TRBJ2-1,TRBD1,CASSLGAGQGYIF,TGCGCCAGCAGCTTGGGGGCGGGACAGGGGTACATCTTC
few,TRBV7-2,TRBJ2-2,-,CASSADFTGELFF,TGTGCCAGCAGCGCGGACTTCACCGGGGAGCTGTTTTTT
-,TRBV6-5,TRBJ1-4,-,CASLGDTTNEKLFF,TGTGCCAGCCTCGGGGACACAACTAATGAAAAACTGTTTTTT
few,TRBV20-1,TRBJ2-1,-,CSARDEGVTVF,TGCAGTGCTAGAGATGAGGGTGTGACGGTCTTC
-,TRBV19,TRBJ2-4,TRBD2,CASSSRGLAARSYF,TGTGCCAGTAGTTCTCGGGGACTAGCGGCTCGTTCATACTTC
-,TRBV5-1,TRBJ2-3,-,CASSLGRATDTQYF,TGCGCCAGCAGCTTGGGAAGGGCCACAGATACGCAGTATTTT
-,TRBV18,TRBJ1-1,-,CASSLGLNTEAFF,TGTGCCAGCTCACTTGGACTAAACACTGAAGCTTTCTTT
-,TRBV7-9,TRBJ1-4,-,CASSFGQFNEKLFF,TGTGCCAGCAGCTTCGGACAGTTTAATGAAAAACTGTTTTTT
-,TRBV6-4,TRBJ2-1,-,CASSDTHGTYNEQFF,TGTGCCAGCAGTGACACACACGGGACCTACAATGAGCAGTTCTTC
-,TRBV29-1,TRBJ1-2,TRBD1,CSVGGTGGKDGYTF,TGCAGCGTCGGGGGGACAGGGGGCAAGGATGGCTACACCTTC
-,TRBV5-1,TRBJ1-4,-,CASSLGGNNEKLFF,TGCGCCAGCAGCTTAGGGGGGAATAATGAAAAACTGTTTTTT
-,TRBV7-9,TRBJ1-5,-,CASSSAGGTGDQPQHF,TGTGCCAGCAGCTCGGCGGGGGGGACGGGGGATCAGCCCCAGCATTTT
-,TRBV19,TRBJ2-7,TRBD2,CASSTSGGRNEQYF,TGTGCCAGTAGTACCAGCGGGGGGCGAAACGAGCAGTACTTC
-,TRBV2,TRBJ2-1,TRBD2,CASRTGTSDHEQFF,TGTGCCAGCAGAACCGGGACTAGCGACCATGAGCAGTTCTTC
-,TRBV6-5,TRBJ2-7,-,CASSYRGRYEQYF,TGTGCCAGCAGTTACAGGGGTCGGTACGAGCAGTACTTC
-,TRBV19,TRBJ1-2,TRBD1,CASSISGTGRGYTF,TGTGCCAGTAGTATCTCCGGGACAGGGAGAGGCTACACCTTC
-,TRBV18,TRBJ2-7,-,CASSTGPSLEQYF,TGTGCCAGCTCAACGGGACCCTCGCTCGAGCAGTACTTC
-,TRBV5-1,TRBJ2-6,-,CASSLAGANVLTF,TGCGCCAGCAGCTTGGCTGGGGCCAACGTCCTGACTTTC
-,TRBV27,TRBJ2-7,-,CASTPITGNSYEQYF,TGTGCCAGCACTCCGATCACAGGGAACTCCTACGAGCAGTACTTC
-,TRBV18,TRBJ1-1,-,CASSPWPYAMNTEAFF,TGTGCCAGCTCACCCTGGCCGTATGCTATGAACACTGAAGCTTTCTTT
-,TRBV5-5,TRBJ2-5,TRBD1,CASSLWDRGLQETQYF,TGTGCCAGCAGCTTGTGGGACAGGGGTCTCCAAGAGACCCAGTACTTC
few,TRBV7-3,TRBJ2-3,TRBD1,CASSFRTGVTDTQYF,TGTGCCAGCAGCTTCCGCACAGGGGTCACAGATACGCAGTATTTT
-,TRBV7-8,TRBJ1-2,TRBD1,CASSPGQGRGGYTF,TGTGCCAGCAGCCCGGGACAGGGGCGGGGTGGCTACACCTTC
-,TRBV11-3,TRBJ2-7,-,CASSQTFYEQYF,TGTGCCAGCAGCCAGACATTTTACGAGCAGTACTTC
-,TRBV7-8,TRBJ2-1,-,CASSFRPGAYNEQFF,TGTGCCAGCAGCTTCAGGCCCGGAGCCTACAATGAGCAGTTCTTC
once,TRBV5-4,TRBJ2-1,TRBD2,CASSPTGTRHSDEQFF,TGTGCCAGCAGCCCGACCGGGACTAGGCACTCCGATGAGCAGTTCTTC
-,TRBV4-2,TRBJ2-3,-,CASSRDFSDTQYF,TGTGCCAGCAGCCGAGACTTTTCGGATACGCAGTATTTT
-,TRBV30,TRBJ2-2,TRBD2,CAWAGGTGELFF,TGTGCCTGGGCGGGGGGTACCGGGGAGCTGTTTTTT
-,TRBV5-6,TRBJ1-2,-,CASSLSSRGRVYGYTF,TGTGCCAGCAGCTTGTCGAGTCGGGGGCGCGTCTATGGCTACACCTTC
once,TRBV27,TRBJ2-7,TRBD1,CASSLLDRGYEQYF,TGTGCCAGCAGTTTATTAGACAGGGGCTACGAGCAGTACTTC
-,TRBV29-1,TRBJ1-2,TRBD1,CSAASDRDSGYTF,TGCAGCGCCGCATCAGACCGGGACAGTGGCTACACCTTC
-,TRBV4-2,TRBJ2-7,TRBD2,CASSQGVGGLAGPKPYEQYF,TGTGCCAGCAGCCAAGGAGTTGGGGGACTAGCGGGTCCGAAACCCTACGAGCAGTACTTC
-,TRBV7-2,TRBJ2-1,-,CASSPHGTSQFF,TGTGCCAGCAGCCCTCACGGGACTTCGCAGTTCTTC
-,TRBV2,TRBJ2-5,-,CARTRGARETQYF,TGTGCCAGGACTAGAGGGGCGCGGGAGACCCAGTACTTC
few,TRBV28,TRBJ1-1,-,CASSWGVPFSEAFF,TGTGCCAGCAGCTGGGGGGTCCCTTTTTCTGAAGCTTTCTTT
few,TRBV7-2,TRBJ2-7,-,CASSLGYVLEQYF,TGTGCCAGCAGCTTGGGGTATGTCCTCGAGCAGTACTTC
-,TRBV9,TRBJ2-6,-,CASSVGGLSGANVLTF,TGTGCCAGCAGCGTAGGCGGACTCTCTGGGGCCAACGTCCTGACTTTC
few,TRBV30,TRBJ1-4,-,CAWSGQVVGEKLFF,TGTGCCTGGAGTGGACAGGTTGTCGGTGAAAAACTGTTTTTT
-,TRBV6-1,TRBJ2-7,-,CASSAQSYEQYF,TGTGCCAGCAGTGCACAGTCCTACGAGCAGTACTTC